This T cell receptor beta chain comes out of a study of T cells in Graves' hyperthyroidism and ophthalmopathy. The study's findings and limits: From stable hyperthyroidism, ophthalmopathy was separated by a 13 V-J model.

Germline V gene data show CDR1 as DFQATT and CDR2 as SNEGSKA (reference sequence). The ends lost 6 bases at V and 2 bases at J; junction bases unmatched: 10. The CDR3 runs to 15 residues. This clonotype was seen at least ten times. Antigen specificity is unknown. RNA transcripts yielded amplified TCR beta CDR3 regions. The TCR CDR3 first-round RT-PCR relied on the HTBI primer set. TCRdb re-called the multiplex PCR reads with MiXCR, one entry per CDR3 protein. The sample holds approximately 600,000 distinct CDR3 sequences; 14% are singletons and the top ten take around 7%. Uncontrolled infection, other autoimmune disease, pregnancy or lactation led to exclusion. PBMCs were obtained from 10 ml fresh peripheral blood.

Material: blood. The sequence came from a woman between 18 and 30 years old with Graves' ophthalmopathy. V is TRBV20-1 and J is TRBJ2-1, with 7 bases fitting TRBD2. The CDR3 nucleotides read TGCAGTGCCCCAGGAGTGGGAGGGGCCTACAATGAGCAGTTCTTC. Its protein is CSAPGVGGAYNEQFF.